This T cell receptor (beta chain) was captured in a study of immune characterization of retroperitoneal liposarcoma. Each CDR3 protein gets one entry after TCRdb re-called the PCR reads with MiXCR. The sample lists approximately 3,200 distinct CDR3 sequences, 25% to 30% occurring once. Losses at the gene ends were 6 bases for V and 3 bases for J; bases not matched to a gene: 11. This CDR3 is 16 amino acids long. This chain uses TRBV12-3 or TRBV12-4 with TRBJ2-3; 8 bases agree with TRBD2. This TCR was sampled from a female donor with retroperitoneal liposarcoma. The specimen was tumor tissue. CDR3 sequence (DNA): TGTGCCAGCAGCCTAAACCTCGGGACTAGTACAGATACGCAGTATTTT. It translates to CASSLNLGTSTDTQYF.